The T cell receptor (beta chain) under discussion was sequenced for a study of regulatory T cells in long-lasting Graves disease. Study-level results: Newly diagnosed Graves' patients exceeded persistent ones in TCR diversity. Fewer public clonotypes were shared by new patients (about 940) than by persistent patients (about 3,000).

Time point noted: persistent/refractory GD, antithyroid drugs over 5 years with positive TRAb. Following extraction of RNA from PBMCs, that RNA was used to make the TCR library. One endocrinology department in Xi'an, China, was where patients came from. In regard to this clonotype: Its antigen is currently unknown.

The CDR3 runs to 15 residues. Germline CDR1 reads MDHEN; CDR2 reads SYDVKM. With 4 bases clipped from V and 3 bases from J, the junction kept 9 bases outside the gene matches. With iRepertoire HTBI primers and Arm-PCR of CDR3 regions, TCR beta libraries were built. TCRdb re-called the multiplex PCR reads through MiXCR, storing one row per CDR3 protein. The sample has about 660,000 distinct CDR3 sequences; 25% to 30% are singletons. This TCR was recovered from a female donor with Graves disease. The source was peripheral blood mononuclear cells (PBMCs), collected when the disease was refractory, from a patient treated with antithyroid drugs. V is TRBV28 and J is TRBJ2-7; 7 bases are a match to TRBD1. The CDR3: CASSSWTGPDYEQYF. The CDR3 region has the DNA TGTGCCAGCAGTTCCTGGACAGGCCCCGACTACGAGCAGTACTTC.